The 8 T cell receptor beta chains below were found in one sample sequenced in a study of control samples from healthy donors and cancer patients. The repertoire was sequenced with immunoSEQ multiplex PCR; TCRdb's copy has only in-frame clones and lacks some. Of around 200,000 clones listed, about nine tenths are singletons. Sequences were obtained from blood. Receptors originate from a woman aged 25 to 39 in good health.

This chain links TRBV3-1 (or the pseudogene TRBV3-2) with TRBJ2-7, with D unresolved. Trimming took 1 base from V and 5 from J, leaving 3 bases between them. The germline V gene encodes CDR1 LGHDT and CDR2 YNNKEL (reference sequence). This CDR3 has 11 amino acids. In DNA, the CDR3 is TGTGCCAGCAGCCAAGTCCACGAGCAGTACTTC. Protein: CASSQVHEQYF.

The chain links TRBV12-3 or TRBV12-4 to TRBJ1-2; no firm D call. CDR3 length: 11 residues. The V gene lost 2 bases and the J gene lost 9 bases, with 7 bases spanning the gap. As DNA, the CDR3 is TGTGCCAGCAGTTTATCGTCTCGCTACACCTTC. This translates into CASSLSSRYTF.

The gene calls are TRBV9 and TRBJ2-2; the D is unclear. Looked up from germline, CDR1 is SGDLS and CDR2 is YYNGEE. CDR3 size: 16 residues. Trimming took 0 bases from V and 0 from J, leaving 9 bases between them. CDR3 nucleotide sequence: TGTGCCAGCAGCGTAGCTGTAGGGACGAACACCGGGGAGCTGTTTTTT. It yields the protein CASSVAVGTNTGELFF.

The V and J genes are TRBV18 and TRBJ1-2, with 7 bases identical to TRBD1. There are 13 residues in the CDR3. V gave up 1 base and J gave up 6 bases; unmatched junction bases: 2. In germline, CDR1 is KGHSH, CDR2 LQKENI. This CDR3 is CASSPQTGNGYTF. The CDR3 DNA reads TGTGCCAGCTCACCACAGACAGGGAATGGCTACACCTTC.

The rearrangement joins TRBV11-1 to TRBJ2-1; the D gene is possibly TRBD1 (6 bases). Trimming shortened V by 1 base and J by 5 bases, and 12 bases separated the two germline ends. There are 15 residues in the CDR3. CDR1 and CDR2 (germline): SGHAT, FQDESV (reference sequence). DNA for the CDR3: TGTGCCAGCAGCTTAGGTGGGGGCGCTAACAATGAGCAGTTCTTC. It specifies CASSLGGGANNEQFF.

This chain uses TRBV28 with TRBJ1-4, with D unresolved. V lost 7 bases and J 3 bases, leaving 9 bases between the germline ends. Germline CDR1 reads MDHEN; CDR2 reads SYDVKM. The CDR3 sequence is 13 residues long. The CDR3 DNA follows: TGTGCCAGCATGGAGGGTTCTAATGAAAAACTGTTTTTT. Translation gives CASMEGSNEKLFF.

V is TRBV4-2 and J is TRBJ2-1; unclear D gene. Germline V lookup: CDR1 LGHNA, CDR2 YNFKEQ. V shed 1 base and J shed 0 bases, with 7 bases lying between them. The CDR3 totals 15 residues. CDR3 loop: CASSQGLDSYNEQFF. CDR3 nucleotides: TGTGCCAGCAGCCAAGGACTGGACTCCTACAATGAGCAGTTCTTC.

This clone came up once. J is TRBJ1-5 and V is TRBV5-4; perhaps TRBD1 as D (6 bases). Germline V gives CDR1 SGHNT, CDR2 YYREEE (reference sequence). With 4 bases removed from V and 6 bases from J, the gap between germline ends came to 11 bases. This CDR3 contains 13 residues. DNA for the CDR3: TGTGCCAGCAGCGGCGGGACAAGTCAGCCCCAGCATTTT. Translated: CASSGGTSQPQHF.